The entry below gives a single T cell receptor beta chain sequence along with its context. The source of the sample is a study of vaccination and CD4 T cells after COVID-19. Each CDR3 protein is one row after TCRdb ran MiXCR on the PCR reads. Of about 19,000 distinct CDR3 sequences listed, about three fifths are singletons. Between the trimmed V and J ends, which lost 4 bases and 1 base, there was a span of 10 bases. Germline V gene data show CDR1 as MGHRA and CDR2 as YSYEKL. There are 14 residues in the CDR3. The sequences come from CD4+ T cells from blood, collected after SARS-CoV-2 vaccination. This chain links TRBV4-1 with TRBJ1-2; D is ambiguous. This sequence originates from a human donor who had recovered from COVID-19. CDR3 region: CASSRQQINYGYTF. The CDR3 DNA follows: TGCGCCAGCAGCCGCCAGCAGATTAACTATGGCTACACCTTC.